The 10 T cell receptor beta chains given below trace back to one sample, sequenced in a study of regulatory T cells in long-lasting Graves disease. Sequencing libraries for TCR beta were prepared with iRepertoire HTBI primers and Arm-PCR of CDR3 regions. TCRdb analysed the multiplex PCR reads with MiXCR anew, one entry per CDR3 protein. This repertoire shows about 430,000 distinct CDR3 sequences, under 25% found once; its top ten account for around 15%. The sample's time point: persistent/refractory GD, antithyroid drugs over 5 years with positive TRAb. PBMCs provided the RNA from which the TCR library was made. The input for sequencing was peripheral blood mononuclear cells (PBMCs), taken when the disease was refractory, from a patient treated with antithyroid drugs. The receptor set was obtained from a female donor with Graves disease.

For the CDR3, the DNA is TGTGCCAGCAGCCCCTTCGACTTAGAGGGGAATGAAAAACTGTTTTTT. Translation gives CASSPFDLEGNEKLFF. The genes are TRBV7-9 and TRBJ1-4; D may be TRBD1 (5 bases). CDR3 length: 16 residues. V lost 5 bases, J lost 5 bases, and 18 bases lay in between. The germline CDR1 and CDR2 sequences are SEHNR and FQNEAQ (reference sequence).

The sample holds a few counts of this clonotype. The rearrangement joins TRBV18 to TRBJ1-6; D gene uncertain. Germline CDR1 reads KGHSH; CDR2 reads LQKENI. V lost 8 bases and J lost 9, with 14 bases in between. The CDR3 is 13 residues long. The DNA of the CDR3 is TGTGCCAGCACCAGCTCACCGGGTTCACCCCTCCACTTT. As protein: CASTSSPGSPLHF. Full variable domain (rest looked up from reference TRBV18 and TRBJ1-6): NAGVMQNPRHLVRRRGQEARLRCSPMKGHSHVYWYRQLPEEGLKFMVYLQKENIIDESGMPKERFSAEFPKEGPSILRIQQVVRGDSAAYFCASTSSPGSPLHFGNGTRLTVT.

This chain connects TRBV20-1 to TRBJ2-7; possibly TRBD2 for D (6 bases). CDR3 length: 15 amino acids. Germline V CDR1 and CDR2: DFQATT, SNEGSKA (reference sequence). V dropped 4 bases and J dropped 5 bases, with 21 bases sitting between them. For the CDR3, the DNA is TGCAGTGCTACAGAATCCCCGGGACGGGGGAACGAGCAGTACTTC. Protein sequence: CSATESPGRGNEQYF.

This clonotype was seen more than once but under ten times. The V call is TRBV5-1, the J call TRBJ2-6; D is undetermined. The CDR3 contains 16 residues. Trimming took 7 bases from V and 0 from J, leaving 14 bases between them. CDR1 and CDR2 from the germline V gene are SGHRS and YFSETQ. The CDR3 loop is CASSTTVGSGANVLTF. DNA of the CDR3: TGCGCCAGCTCGACCACGGTCGGCTCTGGGGCCAACGTCCTGACTTTC.

This clonotype occurred many times. This sequence joins TRBV24-1 and TRBJ2-5, with D hard to call. Germline values: CDR1 KGHDR, CDR2 SFDVKD. The V end was cut by 1 base, the J end by 7 bases, with 15 bases between. The CDR3 totals 15 residues. The CDR3 DNA sequence: TGTGCCACCAGTGATTTCCCCGGACCCCGCGGGACCCAGTACTTC. Amino acid sequence: CATSDFPGPRGTQYF.

This clonotype was recorded many times. The chain joins TRBV28 to TRBJ1-2; a possible D gene is TRBD1 (6 bases). CDR3 length: 16 residues. Deletions cut 5 bases from V and 5 bases from J, with 21 bases between. In germline, CDR1 is MDHEN, CDR2 SYDVKM. The DNA of the CDR3 is TGTGCCAGCAGTCCCCCTCTTCAGGGGTTAGGGTATGGCTACACCTTC. Protein sequence: CASSPPLQGLGYGYTF.

This clonotype was observed many times. The chain employs TRBV28 and TRBJ1-5; D gene ambiguous. V was pared by 5 bases and J by 3 bases, with 17 bases between. There are 16 residues in the CDR3. Germline V gene lookup returns CDR1 MDHEN and CDR2 SYDVKM. CDR3 protein: CASSPRLGSFNQPQHF. CDR3 nucleotides: TGTGCCAGCAGTCCCCGATTGGGCAGCTTCAATCAGCCCCAGCATTTT.

On this clonotype itself: A much larger clone lies a single base off, so this may be a read error. The chain links TRBV28 to TRBJ2-7; 14 bases align to TRBD2. The ends lost 5 bases at V and 6 bases at J; junction bases unmatched: 3. Germline CDR1 reads MDHEN; CDR2 reads SYDVKM. The CDR3 spans 14 residues. The CDR3 DNA follows: TGTGCCAGCAGTGGCGGACTAGCGGGAGGCGAGCAGTACTTC. This codes for CASSGGLAGGEQYF.

The table lists this clonotype with many counts. The rearrangement uses TRBV28 and TRBJ2-5; unclear D gene. The length of the CDR3 is 13 residues. V gave up 6 bases and J gave up 5 bases, with 13 bases separating them. CDR1 MDHEN and CDR2 SYDVKM come from the germline V gene. CDR3 amino acids: CASSIGREETQYF. The CDR3 DNA follows: TGTGCCAGCAGCATCGGAAGAGAGGAGACCCAGTACTTC.

Regarding this clonotype: The junction does not match germline at one end; this may be a read error. V and J are TRBV2 and TRBJ2-7, with D perhaps matching TRBD2 (6 bases). The CDR3 is made up of 11 amino acids. Germline V gene data show CDR1 as SNHLY and CDR2 as FYNNEI. The CDR3 here is CASRGTSEQCF. CDR3 nucleotide sequence: TGTGCCAGCAGGGGGACTTCAGAGCAGTGCTTC. Drawing the rest from reference TRBV2 and TRBJ2-7, the complete variable domain is EPEVTQTPSHQVTQMGQEVILRCVPISNHLYFYWYRQILGQKVEFLVSFYNNEISEKSEIFDDQFSVERPDGSNFTLKIRSTKLEDSAMYFCASRGTSEQCFGPGTRLTVT.